The 14 T cell receptor beta chains presented below share a single source sample, sequenced in a study of blood T cells in healthy people across ages. A second PCR, run for roughly 7 to 12 cycles, used a sample-barcoded 5' primer plus a J-beta primer mix. TCRdb re-called the 5' RACE reads through MiXCR, storing one row per CDR3 protein. The data show about 940,000 distinct CDR3 sequences, around 48% seen once. Sequencing was performed on blood. Source of these receptors: a man in his thirties or forties in good health.

The chain couples TRBV20-1 to TRBJ1-2, with a possible D match to TRBD1 (6 bases). V lost 2 bases, J lost 3 bases, and 10 bases lay in between. Per the germline V gene, CDR1 is DFQATT and CDR2 is SNEGSKA (reference sequence). The CDR3 is 13 residues long. Written as DNA, the CDR3 is TGCAGTGCTAGACAGGGGCGGGACTATGGCTACACCTTC. Encoded protein: CSARQGRDYGYTF.

The rearrangement joins TRBV4-1 to TRBJ2-2; 8 nucleotides align to TRBD1. This CDR3 region has 17 residues. V shed 4 bases and J 4 bases; nucleotides not matched to a gene: 11. The V gene's germline CDR1 is MGHRA and CDR2 YSYEKL. The CDR3 spells CASSLDPRGPFTGELFF. The CDR3, as DNA: TGCGCCAGCAGCCTCGACCCCAGGGGGCCGTTCACCGGGGAGCTGTTTTTT.

J is TRBJ2-3 and V is TRBV5-6; D is unresolved. The CDR3 covers 15 residues. Germline V gene lookup returns CDR1 SGHDT and CDR2 YYEEEE. Between the trimmed V and J ends, which lost 0 bases and 0 bases, there was a span of 8 bases. The CDR3 loop reads CASSLEFSSTDTQYF. The DNA of the CDR3 is TGTGCCAGCAGCTTGGAGTTTTCTAGCACAGATACGCAGTATTTT.

The chain recombines TRBV29-1 with TRBJ2-5; TRBD1 might be the D (6 bases). V gave up 2 bases and J gave up 5 bases, with 12 bases separating them. The CDR3 has 13 amino acids. Germline CDR1 is SQVTM and CDR2 is ANQGSEA. The CDR3 nucleotides read TGCAGCGTTGAACTGGGGGCCGGCGAGACCCAGTACTTC. The encoded protein is CSVELGAGETQYF. Looking up the rest from reference TRBV29-1 and TRBJ2-5 gives the full variable domain: SAVISQKPSRDICQRGTSLTIQCQVDSQVTMMFWYRQQPGQSLTLIATANQGSEATYESGFVIDKFPISRPNLTFSTLTVSNMSPEDSSIYLCSVELGAGETQYFGPGTRLLVL.

This clonotype was detected a few times. The chain is built from TRBV9 and TRBJ1-4; no firm D call. The CDR3 spans 15 residues. The germline V and J ends were trimmed by 0 bases and 2 bases, with 8 bases remaining between them. The germline CDR1 and CDR2 sequences are SGDLS and YYNGEE. Here the CDR3 reads CASSVEHVTNEKLFF. CDR3 DNA: TGTGCCAGCAGCGTAGAACATGTCACTAATGAAAAACTGTTTTTT.

The sample holds a few counts of this clonotype. The rearrangement uses TRBV7-9 and TRBJ2-4, with unresolved D. Trimming stripped 1 base from V and 2 bases from J, with 12 bases between. This CDR3 region has 16 residues. The V gene's germline CDR1 is SEHNR and CDR2 FQNEAQ (reference sequence). CDR3 in amino acids: CASSLGSVGPKNIQYF. The CDR3 DNA is TGTGCCAGCAGCTTAGGTTCAGTGGGTCCCAAAAACATTCAGTACTTC.

The V call is TRBV4-1, the J call TRBJ2-7; the match to TRBD1 covers 7 bases. Germline V lookup: CDR1 MGHRA, CDR2 YSYEKL. V shed 1 base and J 3 bases; nucleotides not matched to a gene: 6. The CDR3 runs to 15 residues. Here the CDR3 DNA reads TGCGCCAGCAGCCAAGTAACGGGACAGTACTACGAGCAGTACTTC. Translated, it gives CASSQVTGQYYEQYF.

The CDR3 sequence: CSARGGTSGGQETQYF. As DNA, the CDR3 is TGCAGTGCTAGAGGAGGGACTAGCGGGGGTCAAGAGACCCAGTACTTC. The chain uses TRBV20-1 and TRBJ2-5, with 14 nucleotides matching TRBD2. There are 16 residues in the CDR3. The germline CDR1 and CDR2 sequences are DFQATT and SNEGSKA (reference sequence). After removal of 1 base from V and 2 bases from J, the junction contained 3 bases not matched to a gene.

This chain connects TRBV30 to TRBJ2-5; the D gene is possibly TRBD1 (5 bases). The J call is doubtful: the DNA matches TRBJ2-7 better. Germline CDR1 and CDR2: GTSNPN and SVGIG (reference sequence). This CDR3 has 14 amino acids. Here the CDR3 reads CAWRSTVGIGEQYF. Here the CDR3 DNA reads TGTGCCTGGCGCTCGACAGTGGGGATTGGCGAGCAGTACTTC.

This clonotype showed up just a few times. V and J are TRBV9 and TRBJ2-3; tentative D call: TRBD2 (6 bases). Deletions cut 4 bases from V and 6 bases from J, with 15 bases between. From germline, CDR1 is SGDLS and CDR2 YYNGEE. The CDR3 loop spans 14 amino acids. Here the CDR3 DNA reads TGTGCCAGCAGCCCGGGGGTTCTTAGCGATACGCAGTATTTT. Encoded protein: CASSPGVLSDTQYF.

This clonotype was seen only a few times. V is TRBV29-1 and J is TRBJ1-4; no clear D. V shed 0 bases and J shed 0 bases, with 5 bases lying between them. The CDR3 length is 14 residues. Germline CDR1 is SQVTM and CDR2 is ANQGSEA. CDR3 loop: CSVEEGATNEKLFF. In DNA, the CDR3 is TGCAGCGTTGAAGAAGGTGCAACTAATGAAAAACTGTTTTTT. Variable domain in full (rest from reference TRBV29-1 and TRBJ1-4): SAVISQKPSRDICQRGTSLTIQCQVDSQVTMMFWYRQQPGQSLTLIATANQGSEATYESGFVIDKFPISRPNLTFSTLTVSNMSPEDSSIYLCSVEEGATNEKLFFGSGTQLSVL.

This clonotype was counted once. The chain links TRBV7-9 to TRBJ1-5; 8 nucleotides line up with TRBD1. Trimming removed 5 bases from V and 1 base from J; junction bases left unmatched: 4. This CDR3 region has 15 residues. Per germline, CDR1 SEHNR and CDR2 FQNEAQ (reference sequence). The CDR3 loop is CASSVQGASNQPQHF. The CDR3 DNA follows: TGTGCCAGCAGCGTGCAGGGGGCGAGCAATCAGCCCCAGCATTTT.

The chain has TRBV20-1 and TRBJ2-4, with D maybe TRBD1 (5 bases). This CDR3 is 13 amino acids long. The germline V gene has CDR1 DFQATT and CDR2 SNEGSKA (reference sequence). Deletions cut 5 bases from V and 1 base from J, with 9 bases between. The CDR3 DNA reads as TGCAGTGCTTTACAGGCGGCCAAAAACATTCAGTACTTC. Encoded protein: CSALQAAKNIQYF.

V gene TRBV2 combines with J gene TRBJ2-3; D is unclear. The length of the CDR3 is 14 residues. Trimming stripped 4 bases from V and 13 bases from J, with 21 bases between. Germline CDR1 is SNHLY and CDR2 is FYNNEI. CDR3: CASSVVPELPSEYF. The DNA of the CDR3 is TGTGCCAGCAGTGTGGTCCCTGAGCTGCCCTCGGAGTATTTT.